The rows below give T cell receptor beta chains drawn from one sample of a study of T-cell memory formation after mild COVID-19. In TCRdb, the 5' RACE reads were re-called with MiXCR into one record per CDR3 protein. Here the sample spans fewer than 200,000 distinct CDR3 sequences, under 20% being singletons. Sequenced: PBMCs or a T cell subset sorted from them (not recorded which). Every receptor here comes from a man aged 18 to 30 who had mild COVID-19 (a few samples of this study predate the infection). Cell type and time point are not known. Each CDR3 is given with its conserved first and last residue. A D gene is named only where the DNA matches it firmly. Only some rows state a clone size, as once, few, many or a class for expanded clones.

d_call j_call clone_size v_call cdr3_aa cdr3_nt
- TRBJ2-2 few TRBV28 CASTGPSRAGELFF TGTGCCAGCACGGGGCCGAGCCGGGCCGGGGAGCTGTTTTTT
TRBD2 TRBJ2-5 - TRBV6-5 CATQRGPQETQYF TGTGCCACCCAGCGGGGGCCCCAAGAGACCCAGTACTTC
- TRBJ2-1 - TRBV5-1 CASSFVIGATYNEQFF TGCGCCAGCAGCTTCGTTATTGGGGCTACCTACAATGAGCAGTTCTTC
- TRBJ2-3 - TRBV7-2 CASSLGEGVAQYF TGTGCCAGCAGCTTAGGGGAGGGGGTGGCGCAGTATTTT
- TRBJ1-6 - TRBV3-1 CASSETGILNNSPLHF TGTGCCAGCAGCGAAACAGGGATCCTCAATAATTCACCCCTCCACTTT
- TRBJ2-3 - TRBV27 CASSLIVGTDTQYF TGTGCCAGCAGTTTGATCGTGGGCACAGATACGCAGTATTTT
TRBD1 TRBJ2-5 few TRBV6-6 CASSYPGQGRTQYF TGTGCCAGCAGTTACCCGGGACAGGGCCGGACCCAGTACTTC
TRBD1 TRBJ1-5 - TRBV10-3 CAISESGTDKPQHF TGTGCCATCAGTGAATCCGGGACAGATAAGCCCCAGCATTTT
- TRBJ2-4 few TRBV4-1 CASSQQGAAKNIQYF TGCGCCAGCAGCCAACAAGGAGCAGCCAAAAACATTCAGTACTTC
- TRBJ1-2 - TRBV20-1 CSARDPSGYGYTF TGCAGTGCTAGAGATCCCAGCGGCTATGGCTACACCTTC
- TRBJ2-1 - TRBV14 CASSQAGGSSYNEQFF TGTGCCAGCAGCCAAGCCGGGGGAAGCTCCTACAATGAGCAGTTCTTC
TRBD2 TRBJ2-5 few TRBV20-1 CSASPRAGDQETQYF TGCAGTGCTAGTCCAAGGGCGGGGGACCAAGAGACCCAGTACTTC
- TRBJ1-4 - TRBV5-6 CASRSATNEKLFF TGTGCCAGCAGATCCGCAACTAATGAAAAACTGTTTTTT
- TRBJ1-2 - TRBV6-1 CASSEGSEFYGYTF TGTGCCAGCAGTGAAGGGTCAGAGTTCTATGGCTACACCTTC
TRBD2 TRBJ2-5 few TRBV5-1 CASSYYGTSDETQYF TGCGCCAGCAGCTACTACGGGACTAGCGATGAGACCCAGTACTTC
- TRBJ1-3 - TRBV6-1 CASSGTGYGGNTIYF TGTGCCAGCAGTGGAACAGGGTATGGTGGAAACACCATATATTTT
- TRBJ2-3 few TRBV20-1 CSASNGDTQYF TGCAGTGCTAGTAATGGAGATACGCAGTATTTT
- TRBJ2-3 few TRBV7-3 CASRTVGTDTQYF TGTGCCAGCAGGACCGTTGGCACAGATACGCAGTATTTT
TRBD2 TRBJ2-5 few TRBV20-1 CSATPTGGQETQYF TGCAGTGCTACCCCTACGGGGGGGCAAGAGACCCAGTACTTC
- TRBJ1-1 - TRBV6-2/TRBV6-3 CASSHYRDIRAGSTEAFF TGTGCCAGCAGTCACTACCGGGACATAAGGGCTGGGTCCACTGAAGCTTTCTTT
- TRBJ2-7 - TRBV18 CASHGGEGYEQYF TGTGCCAGCCACGGGGGAGAGGGCTACGAGCAGTACTTC
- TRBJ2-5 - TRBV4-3 CASSQGVVAWGQETQYF TGCGCCAGCAGCCAAGGGGTTGTGGCTTGGGGACAAGAGACCCAGTACTTC
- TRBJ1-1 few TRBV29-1 CSALRQVNTEAFF TGCAGCGCTTTAAGACAGGTGAACACTGAAGCTTTCTTT
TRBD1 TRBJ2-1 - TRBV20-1 CSGQGASEQFF TGCAGTGGGCAGGGGGCGTCTGAGCAGTTCTTC
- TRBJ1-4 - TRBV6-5 CASSRREGRGEKLFF TGTGCCAGCAGTCGCCGAGAGGGGAGAGGTGAAAAACTGTTTTTT
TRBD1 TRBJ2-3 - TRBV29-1 CSVSPGGQVKYF TGCAGCGTTAGTCCCGGGGGACAGGTGAAGTATTTT
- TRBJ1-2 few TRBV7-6 CASSSAPVGISYGYTF TGTGCCAGCAGCTCCGCCCCGGTCGGGATCTCCTATGGCTACACCTTC
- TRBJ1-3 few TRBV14 CASSHGGVGSSGNTIYF TGTGCCAGCAGCCACGGCGGCGTGGGGAGCTCTGGAAACACCATATATTTT
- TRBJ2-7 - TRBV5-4 CASSSARGPNEQYF TGTGCCAGCAGCTCAGCCAGGGGTCCCAACGAGCAGTACTTC
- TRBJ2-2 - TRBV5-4 CASSQGGATNTGELFF TGTGCCAGCAGCCAGGGCGGGGCAACGAACACCGGGGAGCTGTTTTTT
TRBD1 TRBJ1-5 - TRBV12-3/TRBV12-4 CASSRGGQGYNQPQHF TGTGCCAGCAGCCGCGGGGGACAGGGCTACAATCAGCCCCAGCATTTT
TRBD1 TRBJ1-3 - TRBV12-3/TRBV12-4 CASSASQGANTIYF TGTGCCAGCAGTGCGTCCCAGGGGGCTAACACCATATATTTT
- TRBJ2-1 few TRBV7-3 CASSPGSSNEQFF TGTGCCAGCAGTCCAGGAAGCTCGAATGAGCAGTTCTTC
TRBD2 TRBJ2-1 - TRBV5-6 CASSAGTSGGTEQFF TGTGCCAGCAGCGCCGGGACTAGCGGGGGGACTGAGCAGTTCTTC
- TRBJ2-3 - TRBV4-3 CASSRQVGISSTPDTLYF TGCGCCAGCAGCCGACAAGTTGGGATATCGAGCACGCCAGATACGCTGTATTTT
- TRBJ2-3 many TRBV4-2 CASSQGFATSLVTQYF TGTGCCAGCAGCCAAGGGTTCGCGACTAGTTTGGTTACGCAGTATTTT
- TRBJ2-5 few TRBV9 CASSVGGGQQETQYF TGTGCCAGCAGCGTGGGGGGGGGACAGCAAGAGACCCAGTACTTC
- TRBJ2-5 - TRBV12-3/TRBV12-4 CASSFSVETQYF TGTGCCAGCAGTTTTAGCGTGGAGACCCAGTACTTC
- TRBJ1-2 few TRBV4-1 CASSQGGGDGYTF TGCGCCAGCAGCCAAGGTGGAGGCGATGGCTACACCTTC
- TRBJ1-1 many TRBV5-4 CASSLEVWENTEAFF TGTGCCAGCAGCTTGGAGGTGTGGGAGAACACTGAAGCTTTCTTT
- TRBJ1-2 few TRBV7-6 CASSLDPQGRNYGYTF TGTGCCAGCAGCTTAGACCCTCAGGGGCGGAACTATGGCTACACCTTC
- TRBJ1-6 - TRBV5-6 CASSHRGNSPLHF TGTGCCAGCAGCCATAGGGGGAATTCACCCCTCCACTTT
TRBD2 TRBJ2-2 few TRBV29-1 CSVSAGVHTGELFF TGCAGCGTTTCGGCGGGGGTACACACCGGGGAGCTGTTTTTT
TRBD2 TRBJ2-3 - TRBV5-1 CASSRTSLDTQYF TGCGCCAGCAGCAGGACTAGCCTAGATACGCAGTATTTT
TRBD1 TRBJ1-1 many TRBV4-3 CASSLGQVMNTEAFF TGCGCCAGCAGCCTAGGACAGGTCATGAACACTGAAGCTTTCTTT
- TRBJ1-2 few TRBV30 CAWRPAAVNYGYTF TGTGCCTGGAGGCCTGCGGCAGTTAACTATGGCTACACCTTC
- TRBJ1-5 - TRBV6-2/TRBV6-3 CASSYAALGQPQHF TGTGCCAGCAGTTACGCTGCGTTGGGGCAGCCCCAGCATTTT
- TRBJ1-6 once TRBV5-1 CASRPLGGSSYNSPLHF TGCGCCAGCAGGCCCCTCGGGGGAAGCTCCTATAATTCACCCCTCCACTTT
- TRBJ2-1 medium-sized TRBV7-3 CASSLRGNEQFF TGTGCCAGCAGCTTAAGGGGGAATGAGCAGTTCTTC
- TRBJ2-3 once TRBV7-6 CASSPSKELTQYF TGTGCCAGCAGCCCCAGTAAGGAACTAACGCAGTATTTT
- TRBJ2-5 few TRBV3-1 CASSPRQADGTQYF TGTGCCAGCAGCCCACGACAGGCGGATGGGACCCAGTACTTC
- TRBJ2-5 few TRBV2 CASSDEGPRETQYF TGTGCCAGCAGTGACGAGGGACCGAGGGAGACCCAGTACTTC
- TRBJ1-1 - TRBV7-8 CASSLVRENTEAFF TGTGCCAGCAGCTTAGTTCGGGAGAACACTGAAGCTTTCTTT
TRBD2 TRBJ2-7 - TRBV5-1 CASSFAGGAYEQYF TGCGCCAGCAGCTTCGCGGGGGGAGCCTACGAGCAGTACTTC
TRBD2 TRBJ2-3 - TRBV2 CASRVGRGVPREDTQYF TGTGCCAGCAGGGTGGGGCGGGGGGTCCCCCGGGAGGATACGCAGTATTTT
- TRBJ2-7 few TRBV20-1 CSAPRGGSQNEQYF TGCAGTGCTCCTCGTGGGGGTTCCCAGAACGAGCAGTACTTC
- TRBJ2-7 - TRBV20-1 CSARDPTRSVYEQYF TGCAGTGCTAGAGACCCGACTAGGTCTGTCTACGAGCAGTACTTC
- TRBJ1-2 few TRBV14 CASSLYTGNYGYTF TGTGCCAGCAGCCTATATACAGGGAACTATGGCTACACCTTC
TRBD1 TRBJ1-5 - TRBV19 CASSVNRGGGNQPQHF TGTGCCAGTAGTGTCAACAGGGGCGGTGGCAATCAGCCCCAGCATTTT